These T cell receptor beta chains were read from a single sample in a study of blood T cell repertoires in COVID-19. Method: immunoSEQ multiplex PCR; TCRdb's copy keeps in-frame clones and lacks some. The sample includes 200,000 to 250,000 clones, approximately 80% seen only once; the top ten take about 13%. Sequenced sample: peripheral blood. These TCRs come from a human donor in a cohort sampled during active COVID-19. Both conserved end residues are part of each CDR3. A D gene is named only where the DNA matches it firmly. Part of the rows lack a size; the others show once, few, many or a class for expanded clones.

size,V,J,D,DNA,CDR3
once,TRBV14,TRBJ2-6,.,TGTGCCAGCAGCCAACCTCGGGGGGCCAACGTCCTGACTTTC,CASSQPRGANVLTF
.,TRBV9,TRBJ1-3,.,TGTGCCAGCGACCCGGGGGGAGGAACGAGCGGAAACACCATATATTTT,CASDPGGGTSGNTIYF
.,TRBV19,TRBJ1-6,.,TGTGCCAACCTACAGGGACAAGGATCACCCCTCCACTTT,CANLQGQGSPLHF
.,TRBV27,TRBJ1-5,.,TGTGCCAGCAGTCCTTCGGGAAATCAGCCCCAGCATTTT,CASSPSGNQPQHF
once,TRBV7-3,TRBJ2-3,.,TGTGCCAGCAGCTACGACAGTTCAGCGAGGCAGTATTTT,CASSYDSSARQYF
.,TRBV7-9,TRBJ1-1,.,TGTGCCAGCAGCCCCGACCCGGGGGGTCGGGTGAACACTGAAGCTTTCTTT,CASSPDPGGRVNTEAFF
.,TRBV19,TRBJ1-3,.,TGTGCCAGTAGTGGGGCGGCTGGAAACACCATATATTTT,CASSGAAGNTIYF
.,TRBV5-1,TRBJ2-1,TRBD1,TGCGCCAGCAGCTTGGCTTATCTAGGACAGGGGGACAATGAGCAGTTCTTC,CASSLAYLGQGDNEQFF
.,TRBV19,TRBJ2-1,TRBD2,TGTGCCAGTAGTACCCGCCTAGCGGGGGGGCTTGATGAGCAGTTCTTC,CASSTRLAGGLDEQFF
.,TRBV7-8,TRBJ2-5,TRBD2,TGTGCCAGCAGCTTATCGGGACTAGCGGCAAAAGAGACCCAGTACTTC,CASSLSGLAAKETQYF
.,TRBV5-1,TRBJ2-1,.,TGCGCCAGCAGCTTTTATAGCGAGTCCTACAATGAGCAGTTCTTC,CASSFYSESYNEQFF
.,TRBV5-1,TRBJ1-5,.,TGCGCCAGCAGCTACTTTCAGGGGCAGCAGCCCCAGCATTTT,CASSYFQGQQPQHF
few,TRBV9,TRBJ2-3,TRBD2,TGTGCCAGCAGCGTAGCGGGCGGGAGTAGGACAGATACGCAGTATTTT,CASSVAGGSRTDTQYF
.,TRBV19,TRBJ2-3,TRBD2,TGTGCCAGTAGTCCAAGCGGGAGATCAGATACGCAGTATTTT,CASSPSGRSDTQYF
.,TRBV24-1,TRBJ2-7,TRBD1,TGTGCCACCTCCCGGACAGGGGAGTACGAGCAGTACTTC,CATSRTGEYEQYF
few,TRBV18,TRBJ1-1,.,TGTGCCAGCTCACCGAGGACAGACACTGAAGCTTTCTTT,CASSPRTDTEAFF
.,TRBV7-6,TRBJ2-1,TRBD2,TGTGCCAGCAGCTTGACTAGCGGGAGAAGCGGCTACAATGAGCAGTTCTTC,CASSLTSGRSGYNEQFF
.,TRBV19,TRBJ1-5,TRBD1,TGTGCCAGTCGACAGGGGAGCAATCAGCCCCAGCATTTT,CASRQGSNQPQHF
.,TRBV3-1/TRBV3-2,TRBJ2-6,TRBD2,TGTGCCAGCAGCCAAGGCGGCGGGAGGGCTGCTGGGGCCAACGTCCTGACTTTC,CASSQGGGRAAGANVLTF
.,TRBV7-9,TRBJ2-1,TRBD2,TGTGCCAGCAGCTCCGGACTAGCGGGAGTCGATGAGCAGTTCTTC,CASSSGLAGVDEQFF
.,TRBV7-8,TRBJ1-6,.,TGTGCCAGCAGCTTAGGCTACAGGGAAAATTCACCCCTCCACTTT,CASSLGYRENSPLHF
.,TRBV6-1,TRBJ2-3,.,TGTGCCAGCAGTGATATGGGCAGAGCGCAGTATTTT,CASSDMGRAQYF
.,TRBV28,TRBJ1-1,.,TGTGCCAGCAGTTTATCTAGGACAGAAGCTTTCTTT,CASSLSRTEAFF
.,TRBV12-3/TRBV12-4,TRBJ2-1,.,TGTGCCAGCAGTTTTGGAGGGAATGAGCAGTTCTTC,CASSFGGNEQFF
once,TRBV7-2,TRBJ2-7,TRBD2,TGTGCCAGCAGCTCGCCCCCTAGCGGGGGCTACGAGCAGTACTTC,CASSSPPSGGYEQYF
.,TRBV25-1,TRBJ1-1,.,TGTGCCAGCGCCCACCTCTTCGGGGGGGAATCCTTCTTT,CASAHLFGGESFF
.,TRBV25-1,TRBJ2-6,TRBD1,TGTGCCAGCAGTCTCCGGACAGGGGGGGCCAACGTCCTGACTTTC,CASSLRTGGANVLTF
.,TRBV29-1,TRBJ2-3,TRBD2,TGCAGCGTTGTTCGAGCGGGAGCTAGCACAGATACGCAGTATTTT,CSVVRAGASTDTQYF
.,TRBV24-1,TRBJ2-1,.,TGTGCCACCGGAGGGTGGGATGAGCAGTTCTTC,CATGGWDEQFF
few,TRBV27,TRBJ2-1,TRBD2,TGTGCCTCCCGGATACTAGCGGGGTACAATGAGCAGTTCTTC,CASRILAGYNEQFF
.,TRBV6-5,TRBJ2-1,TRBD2,TGTGCCAGCAGACCCGGGACTAGCGGTGGCAATGAGCAGTTCTTC,CASRPGTSGGNEQFF
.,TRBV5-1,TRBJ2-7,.,TGCGCCAGCAGCTTCCCAGACTCCTACGAGCAGTACTTC,CASSFPDSYEQYF
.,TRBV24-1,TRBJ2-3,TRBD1,TGTGCCACCAGTGATGGGACAGCCAACACAGATACGCAGTATTTT,CATSDGTANTDTQYF
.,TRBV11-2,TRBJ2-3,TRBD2,TGTGCCAGCAGCGGCGTTAGAGCGGGGGGGGGTGCAGATACGCAGTATTTT,CASSGVRAGGGADTQYF
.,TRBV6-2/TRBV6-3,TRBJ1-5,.,TGTGCCAGCAGTTACTCAGCTGGGCAGGGTATGGGTTTCGGCAATCAGCCCCAGCATTTT,CASSYSAGQGMGFGNQPQHF
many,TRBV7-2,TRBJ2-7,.,TGTGCCAGCAGCGAAGCCGCCGGACTTTCCAGCTCCTACGAGCAGTACTTC,CASSEAAGLSSSYEQYF
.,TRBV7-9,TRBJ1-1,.,TGTGCCAGCAGCTTAGATAGCAGACCGACTAACACTGAAGCTTTCTTT,CASSLDSRPTNTEAFF
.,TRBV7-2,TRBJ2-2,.,TGTGCCAGCAGCTTAGCGGGCCCGAACACCGGGGAGCTGTTTTTT,CASSLAGPNTGELFF
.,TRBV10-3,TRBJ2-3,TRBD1,TGTGCCATCAGCGACCCCCTGCGGACAGGGTATGCAGATACGCAGTATTTT,CAISDPLRTGYADTQYF
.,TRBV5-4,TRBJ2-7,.,TGTGCCAGCAGCCTAGACTTAGGAGGCGCGGGCTACGAGCAGTACTTC,CASSLDLGGAGYEQYF
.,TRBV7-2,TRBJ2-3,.,TGTGCCAGCAGCTTACCAGGGGCAGATACGCAGTATTTT,CASSLPGADTQYF
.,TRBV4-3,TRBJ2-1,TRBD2,TGCGCCAGCAGCCCCGGGACTAGCGGGTCTGAGCAGTTCTTC,CASSPGTSGSEQFF
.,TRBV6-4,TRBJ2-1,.,TGTGCCAGCAGTCCCCTAGGGGTTCGTGAGCAGTTCTTC,CASSPLGVREQFF
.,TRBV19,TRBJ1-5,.,TGTGCCAGTAGTGTGAGGTTAGACAATCAGCCCCAGCATTTT,CASSVRLDNQPQHF
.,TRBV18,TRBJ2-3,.,TGTGCCAGCTCACCGGAGACAGCCCCAAACACGCAGTATTTT,CASSPETAPNTQYF
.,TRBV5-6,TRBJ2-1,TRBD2,TGTGCCAGCAGCTTCAGTAGCGGGAGGTGGGATGAGCAGTTCTTC,CASSFSSGRWDEQFF
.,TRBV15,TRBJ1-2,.,TGTGCCACCAGCAGAGCAAACTATGGCTACACCTTC,CATSRANYGYTF
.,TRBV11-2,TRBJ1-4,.,TGTGCCAGCAGCTTGGAGTACAAACTGTTTTTT,CASSLEYKLFF
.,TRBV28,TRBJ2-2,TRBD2,TGTGCCAGCAGTTCCCTCGGGAGGGCAAGAGGAAACACCGGGGAGCTGTTTTTT,CASSSLGRARGNTGELFF
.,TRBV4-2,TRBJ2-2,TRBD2,TGTGCCAGCAGCCAAGATGCAATAAGCGGGGGGGACACCGGGGAGCTGTTTTTT,CASSQDAISGGDTGELFF
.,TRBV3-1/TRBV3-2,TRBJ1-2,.,TGTGCCAGCAGCCAGCGATTACCAGGATTAAACTATGGCTACACCTTC,CASSQRLPGLNYGYTF
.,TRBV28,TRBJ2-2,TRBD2,TGTGCCAGCAACTCACCGCGGGAGTCCGGGGAGCTGTTTTTT,CASNSPRESGELFF
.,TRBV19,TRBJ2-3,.,TGTGCCAGTAGTGCCCTACCCGGGGATACGCAGTATTTT,CASSALPGDTQYF
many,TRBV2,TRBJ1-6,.,TGTGCCAGCAGTGAGGGGGGGCGAAGTTCACCCCTCCACTTT,CASSEGGRSSPLHF
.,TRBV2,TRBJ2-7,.,TGTGCCAGCGTAAGGCCTAGCCTAGCGACATTTGACGAGCAGTACTTC,CASVRPSLATFDEQYF
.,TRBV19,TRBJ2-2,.,TGTGCCAGTAGTATAGATTTTCTGGAGGGGTACACCGGGGAGCTGTTTTTT,CASSIDFLEGYTGELFF
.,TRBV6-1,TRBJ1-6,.,TGTGCCAGCAGTGAAGTCCTGACAGGTTATAATTCACCCCTCCACTTT,CASSEVLTGYNSPLHF
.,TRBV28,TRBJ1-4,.,TGTGCCAGCAGTTTTCTCGGAGAGCAGAATGAAAAACTGTTTTTT,CASSFLGEQNEKLFF